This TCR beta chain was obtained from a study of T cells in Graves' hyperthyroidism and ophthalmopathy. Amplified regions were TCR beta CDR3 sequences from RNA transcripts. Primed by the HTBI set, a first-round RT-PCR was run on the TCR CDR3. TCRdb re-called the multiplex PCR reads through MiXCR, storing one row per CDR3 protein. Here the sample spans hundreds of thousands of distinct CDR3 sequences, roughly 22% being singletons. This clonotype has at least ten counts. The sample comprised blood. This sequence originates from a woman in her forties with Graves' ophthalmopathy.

The CDR3 bases are TGTGCCAGCAGTTTACACCGGGGTGCCGGGGCCAACGTCCTGACTTTC. Amino acids: CASSLHRGAGANVLTF. The chain recombines TRBV27 with TRBJ2-6, with D possibly matching TRBD2 (5 bases). In germline, CDR1 is MNHEY, CDR2 SMNVEV (reference sequence). The ends were cut back, 2 bases at V and 4 bases at J, with 12 bases in the middle. The CDR3 is made up of 16 amino acids.